This TCR beta chain was documented in a study of shared clonotypes between healthy human individuals. Germline CDR1 MDHEN, CDR2 SYDVKM. The CDR3 has 14 residues. The V end lost 7 bases, the J end lost 7 bases, and 14 bases lay between the germline ends. This clone has a single count. The repertoire was sequenced with immunoSEQ multiplex PCR; TCRdb's copy has only in-frame clones and lacks some. The sample includes roughly 1,100,000 clones, 70% to 80% seen only once; the top ten take approximately 1.5%. The sample consisted of memory CD4+ T cells sorted from blood. The sample's subset: CD45RA-negative fraction. The V and J genes are TRBV28 and TRBJ1-6; D not resolved. This sequence originates from a man aged 18 to 30 in good health. CDR3: CASKWEATNSPLHF. CDR3 DNA: TGTGCCAGCAAGTGGGAAGCGACGAATTCACCCCTCCACTTT.